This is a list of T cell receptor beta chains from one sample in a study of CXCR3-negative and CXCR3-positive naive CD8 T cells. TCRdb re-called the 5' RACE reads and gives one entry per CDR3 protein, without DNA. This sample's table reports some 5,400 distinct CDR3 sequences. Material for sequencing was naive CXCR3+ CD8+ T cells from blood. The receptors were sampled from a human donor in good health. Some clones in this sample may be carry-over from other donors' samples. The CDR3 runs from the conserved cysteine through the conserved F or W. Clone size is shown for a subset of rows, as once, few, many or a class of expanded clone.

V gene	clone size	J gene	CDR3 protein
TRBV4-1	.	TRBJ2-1	CASSERASYNEQFF
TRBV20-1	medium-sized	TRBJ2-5	CSASNTGRQETQYF
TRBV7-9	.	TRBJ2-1	CASSSRQGLSSNEQFF
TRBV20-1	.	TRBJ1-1	CSARGRLNTEAFF
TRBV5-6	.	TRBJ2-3	CASSLVGRASTDTQYF
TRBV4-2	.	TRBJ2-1	CASSQDLRGQFF
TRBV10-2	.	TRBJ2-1	CASSDAGDSYNEQFF
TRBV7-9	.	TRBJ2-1	CASSLQSVRDEQFF
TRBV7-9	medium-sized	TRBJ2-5	CASSLFAEETQYF
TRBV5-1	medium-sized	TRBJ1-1	CASSLDDWNTEAFF
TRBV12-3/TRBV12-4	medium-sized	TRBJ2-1	CATTGATYNEQFF
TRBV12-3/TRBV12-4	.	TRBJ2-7	CASSPRGPYEQYF
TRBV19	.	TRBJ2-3	CASEEQGLDTQYF
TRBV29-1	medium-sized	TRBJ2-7	CSAVGQSSYEQYF
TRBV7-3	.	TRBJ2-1	CASSLVGGLNEQFF